This entry lists 20 T cell receptor beta chains sequenced from one sample in a study of long-term antiretroviral therapy in people with HIV. Running of the v3.0 immunoSEQ assay took place at survey level. Libraries were prepared by immunoSEQ multiplex PCR; TCRdb keeps only in-frame clonotypes and omits some of them. The table shows more than 30,000 clones, with around 75% occurring only once. The input for sequencing was unsorted PBMCs, taken 1.9 years after starting antiretroviral therapy. These receptors were collected from a man between 18 and 29 years old with HIV.

This chain uses TRBV2 with TRBJ2-5; 12 nucleotides match TRBD2. CDR3 length: 15 residues. The germline V gene has CDR1 SNHLY and CDR2 FYNNEI. The V gene end was trimmed by 6 bases and the J gene end by 3 bases; junction bases not matched to a gene: 5. This CDR3 is CASSRTSGKEETQYF. The CDR3 DNA is TGTGCCAGCAGCCGGACTAGCGGGAAAGAAGAGACCCAGTACTTC. Drawing the rest from reference TRBV2 and TRBJ2-5, the complete variable domain is EPEVTQTPSHQVTQMGQEVILRCVPISNHLYFYWYRQILGQKVEFLVSFYNNEISEKSEIFDDQFSVERPDGSNFTLKIRSTKLEDSAMYFCASSRTSGKEETQYFGPGTRLLVL.

The gene calls are TRBV30 and TRBJ1-6; D possibly corresponds to TRBD1 (6 bases). In germline, CDR1 is GTSNPN, CDR2 SVGIG (reference sequence). CDR3 length equals 13 residues. V was pared by 5 bases and J by 6 bases, with 11 bases between. Written as DNA, the CDR3 is TGTGCCTGGGGGACAACGGGTAATTCACCCCTCCACTTT. It yields the protein CAWGTTGNSPLHF.

This sequence joins TRBV9 and TRBJ1-2; the D is unclear. Trimming pared 0 bases from V and 7 bases from J, leaving 16 bases between. Germline loops: CDR1 SGDLS, CDR2 YYNGEE. CDR3 size: 15 residues. The CDR3 reads CASSVGGSSVFGYTF. For the CDR3, the DNA is TGTGCCAGCAGCGTAGGTGGTTCATCAGTTTTTGGCTACACCTTC.

The chain is built from TRBV18 and TRBJ1-6; TRBD1 matches at 10 bases. Germline V gene sequence: CDR1 KGHSH, CDR2 LQKENI. Trimming took 2 bases from V and 5 from J; bases not matched to a gene: 9. The CDR3 length is 18 residues. The CDR3 loop reads CASSPVSGQGFHNSPLHF. DNA for the CDR3: TGTGCCAGCTCACCAGTTTCGGGACAGGGGTTCCATAATTCACCCCTCCACTTT.

The gene calls are TRBV10-2 and TRBJ2-7; no reliable D call. V lost 3 bases and J 2 bases, leaving 8 bases between the germline ends. Germline lookup yields CDR1 WSHSY and CDR2 SAAADI. CDR3 length: 13 amino acids. The CDR3 loop is CASSENVAYEQYF. The CDR3 DNA follows: TGCGCCAGCAGTGAAAACGTAGCCTACGAGCAGTACTTC.

The CDR3, as DNA: TGTGCCAGCAGCCGGGGCAGGGAAGTCGCTGAAGCTTTCTTT. Translation: CASSRGREVAEAFF. V gene TRBV7-2 combines with J gene TRBJ1-1; possible D gene TRBD1, 5 bases. Germline V gives CDR1 SGHTA, CDR2 FQGNSA. The CDR3 consists of 14 residues. V lost 5 bases, J lost 6 bases, and 16 bases lay in between.

The chain employs TRBV5-4 and TRBJ1-4, with D uncertain. Germline lookup yields CDR1 SGHNT and CDR2 YYREEE (reference sequence). The CDR3 is 13 amino acids. The germline V and J ends were trimmed by 4 bases and 7 bases, with 11 bases remaining between them. The CDR3 here is CASSGREGEKLFF. The DNA of the CDR3 is TGTGCCAGCAGCGGACGTGAGGGTGAAAAACTGTTTTTT.

The chain carries TRBV5-1 and TRBJ2-3; D is unresolved. Germline lookup yields CDR1 SGHRS and CDR2 YFSETQ. Trimming took off 0 bases at V and 0 bases at J, with 5 bases between the two ends. The CDR3 has 14 residues. CDR3 nucleotide sequence: TGCGCCAGCAGCTTGGAGGACAGCACAGATACGCAGTATTTT. Protein product: CASSLEDSTDTQYF. Full variable domain (remainder filled in from reference TRBV5-1 and TRBJ2-3): KAGVTQTPRYLIKTRGQQVTLSCSPISGHRSVSWYQQTPGQGLQFLFEYFSETQRNKGNFPGRFSGRQFSNSRSEMNVSTLELGDSALYLCASSLEDSTDTQYFGPGTRLTVL.

The V call is TRBV18, the J call TRBJ1-4; no reliable D call. Trimming cost V 3 bases and J 8 bases, with 16 bases left between them. The CDR3 has 15 amino acids. Germline assignment: CDR1 KGHSH and CDR2 LQKENI. The CDR3 region is CASSPVLGRGEKLFF. The CDR3 DNA follows: TGTGCCAGCTCACCCGTGTTGGGAAGAGGAGAAAAACTGTTTTTT.

The genes are TRBV7-6 and TRBJ2-1; 8 bases fit TRBD1. In germline, CDR1 is SGHVS, CDR2 FNYEAQ. Trimming at V came to 1 base and at J to 10 bases, leaving 3 bases not matched to a gene. This CDR3 spans 13 amino acids. CDR3 residues: CASSLGQGREQFF. The CDR3 nucleotides are TGTGCCAGCAGCTTAGGACAGGGGAGGGAGCAGTTCTTC. The full variable domain, its missing parts supplied by reference TRBV7-6 and TRBJ2-1, is GAGVSQSPRYKVTKRGQDVALRCDPISGHVSLYWYRQALGQGPEFLTYFNYEAQQDKSGLPNDRFSAERPEGSISTLTIQRTEQRDSAMYRCASSLGQGREQFFGPGTRLTVL.

The chain couples TRBV5-6 to TRBJ1-2, with D maybe TRBD1 (6 bases). The CDR3 length is 15 residues. The germline V gene has CDR1 SGHDT and CDR2 YYEEEE. The V gene lost 3 bases and the J gene lost 3 bases, with 15 bases spanning the gap. DNA for the CDR3: TGTGCCAGCAGCTCTGGGGGCCGTAGACACTATGGCTACACCTTC. This sequence encodes CASSSGGRRHYGYTF.

V usage is TRBV5-1 and J usage is TRBJ2-5; 8 bases are a match to TRBD1. The V segment lost 0 bases and the J segment 4 bases; nucleotides outside the gene matches: 5. Germline V gene data show CDR1 as SGHRS and CDR2 as YFSETQ. The CDR3 runs 15 residues. CDR3 nucleotides: TGCGCCAGCAGCTTGGTCGGACAGGGAGGAGAGACCCAGTACTTC. Amino acids: CASSLVGQGGETQYF.

V gene TRBV2 combines with J gene TRBJ1-1; 7 positions agree with TRBD1. The germline V gene has CDR1 SNHLY and CDR2 FYNNEI. The CDR3 is 14 amino acids. J was trimmed by 5 bases and V by 4 bases; bases with no gene match: 7. The CDR3 protein is CASSVEGGETEAFF. The CDR3 DNA is TGTGCCAGCAGTGTGGAAGGGGGCGAAACTGAAGCTTTCTTT.

V gene TRBV19 combines with J gene TRBJ2-5, with 10 bases lining up with TRBD2. Germline loops: CDR1 LNHDA, CDR2 SQIVND (reference sequence). Trimming cost V 6 bases and J 5 bases; bases outside gene matches: 12. This CDR3 is 16 amino acids long. In DNA, the CDR3 is TGTGCCAGTAGGGTCGGGAGCGGGGGGGCAGATGAGACCCAGTACTTC. Translation gives CASRVGSGGADETQYF. The whole variable domain, remainder taken from reference TRBV19 and TRBJ2-5, is DGGITQSPKYLFRKEGQNVTLSCEQNLNHDAMYWYRQDPGQGLRLIYYSQIVNDFQKGDIAEGYSVSREKKESFPLTVTSAQKNPTAFYLCASRVGSGGADETQYFGPGTRLLVL.

The rearrangement joins TRBV6-1 to TRBJ2-7, with TRBD1 identical over 10 bases. The V gene's germline CDR1 is MNHNS and CDR2 SASEGT. This CDR3 comprises 13 residues. V was pared by 6 bases and J by 3 bases, with 2 bases of the junction left unmatched. CDR3 protein: CASRGTGDYEQYV. Here the CDR3 DNA reads TGTGCCAGCAGGGGGACAGGGGACTACGAGCAGTACGTC.

Remarks on this clone: A read error may account for a junction end that differs from germline. V is TRBV5-1 and J is TRBJ1-2, with D possibly matching TRBD1 (5 bases). The germline CDR1 and CDR2 sequences are SGHRS and YFSETQ. The CDR3 is made up of 11 amino acids. The DNA of the CDR3 is TGCGCCAGCAGCTTGGAAGGGGAGGTTTCCTTC. It specifies CASSLEGEVSF.

The CDR3 loop reads CASSFGSGGAKLFF. In DNA, the CDR3 is TGTGCCAGCAGTTTCGGATCAGGGGGCGCAAAACTGTTTTTT. The V gene is TRBV27, the J gene TRBJ1-4, with 8 bases aligning to TRBD1. CDR1 and CDR2 (germline): MNHEY, SMNVEV (reference sequence). The CDR3 is 14 amino acids. J gave up 10 bases and V 3 bases, and 7 bases lay outside the gene matches.

Concerning this clone itself: One junction end does not reproduce the germline sequence, and a read error may be involved. The genes are TRBV7-7 and TRBJ1-4, with D perhaps TRBD1 (6 bases). The germline V gene encodes CDR1 SSHAT and CDR2 FNYEAQ (reference sequence). This CDR3 has 15 residues. The CDR3 sequence is CASSLNAGENEKLFF. The CDR3 nucleotides read TGTGCTAGCAGCTTAAATGCAGGGGAGAATGAAAAACTGTTTTTT.

The chain carries TRBV4-2 and TRBJ1-5; D gene uncertain. Germline CDR1 and CDR2: LGHNA and YNFKEQ. V was shortened by 0 bases and J by 4 bases, with 10 bases between the two germline ends. There are 15 residues in the CDR3. This CDR3 is CASSQDRSTNQPQHF. The CDR3 nucleotides read TGTGCCAGCAGCCAAGATAGGTCTACTAATCAGCCCCAGCATTTT.

This clone was picked up a small number of times. J is TRBJ2-7 and V is TRBV27; 12 nucleotides line up with TRBD2. The CDR3 totals 14 residues. CDR1 is MNHEY and CDR2 is SMNVEV in the germline V gene (reference sequence). V gave up 9 bases and J gave up 4 bases; unmatched junction bases: 7. CDR3 sequence reads: CASSRLAGVYEQYV. The CDR3 DNA reads as TGTGCCAGTTCAAGACTAGCGGGGGTATACGAGCAGTACGTC.